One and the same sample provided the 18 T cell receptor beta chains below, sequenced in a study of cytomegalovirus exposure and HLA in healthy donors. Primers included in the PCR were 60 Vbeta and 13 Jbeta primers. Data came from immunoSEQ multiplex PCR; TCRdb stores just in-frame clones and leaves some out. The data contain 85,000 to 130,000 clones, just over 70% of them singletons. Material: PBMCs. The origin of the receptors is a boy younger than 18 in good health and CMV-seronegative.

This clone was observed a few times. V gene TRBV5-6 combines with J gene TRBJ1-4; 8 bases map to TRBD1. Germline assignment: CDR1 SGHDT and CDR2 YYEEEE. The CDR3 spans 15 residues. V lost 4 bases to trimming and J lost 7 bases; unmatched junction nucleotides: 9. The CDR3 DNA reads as TGTGCCAGCAGCACCGGACAGGGAGGCAGTGAAAAACTGTTTTTT. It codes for CASSTGQGGSEKLFF.

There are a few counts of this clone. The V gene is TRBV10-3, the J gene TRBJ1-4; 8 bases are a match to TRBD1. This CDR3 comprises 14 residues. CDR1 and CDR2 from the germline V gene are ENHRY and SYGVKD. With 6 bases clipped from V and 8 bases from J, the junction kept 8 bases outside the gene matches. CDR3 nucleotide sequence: TGTGCCATCAGGGCCGGACAGGGTAACGAAAAACTGTTTTTT. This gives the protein CAIRAGQGNEKLFF.

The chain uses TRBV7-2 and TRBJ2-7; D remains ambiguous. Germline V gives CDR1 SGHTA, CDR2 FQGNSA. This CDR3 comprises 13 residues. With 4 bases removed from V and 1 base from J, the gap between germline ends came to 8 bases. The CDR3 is CASSSYASYEQYF. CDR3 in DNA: TGTGCCAGCAGCTCGTATGCGTCCTACGAGCAGTACTTC.

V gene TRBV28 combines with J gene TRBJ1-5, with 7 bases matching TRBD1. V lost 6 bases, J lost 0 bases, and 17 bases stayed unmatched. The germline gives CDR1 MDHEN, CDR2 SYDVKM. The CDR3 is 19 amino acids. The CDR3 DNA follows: TGTGCCAGCAGACGGCCGAGACAGGGATACCAATATAGCAATCAGCCCCAGCATTTT. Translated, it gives CASRRPRQGYQYSNQPQHF.

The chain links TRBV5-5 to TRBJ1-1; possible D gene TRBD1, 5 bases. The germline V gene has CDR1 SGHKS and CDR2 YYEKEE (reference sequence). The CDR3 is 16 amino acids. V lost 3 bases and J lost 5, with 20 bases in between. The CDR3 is CASSSNPRTEGTEAFF. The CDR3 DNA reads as TGTGCCAGCAGCTCGAACCCTCGGACGGAGGGGACTGAAGCTTTCTTT.

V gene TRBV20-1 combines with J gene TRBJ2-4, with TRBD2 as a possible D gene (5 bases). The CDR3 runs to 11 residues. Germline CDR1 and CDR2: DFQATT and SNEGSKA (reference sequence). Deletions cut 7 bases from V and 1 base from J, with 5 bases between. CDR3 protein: CSGEAKNIQYF. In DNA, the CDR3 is TGCAGTGGGGAGGCCAAAAACATTCAGTACTTC.

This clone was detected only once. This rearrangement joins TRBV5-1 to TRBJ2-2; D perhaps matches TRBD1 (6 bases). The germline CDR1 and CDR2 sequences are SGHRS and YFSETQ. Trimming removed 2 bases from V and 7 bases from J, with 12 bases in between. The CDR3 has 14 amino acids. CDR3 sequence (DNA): TGCGCCAGCAGCTTCGAGGGGGAGTTCGGGGAGCTGTTTTTT. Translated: CASSFEGEFGELFF.

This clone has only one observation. DNA of the CDR3: TGTGCCAGCAGCTGGGACAGGGCTTACGAGCAGTACTTC. Amino acids: CASSWDRAYEQYF. This rearrangement joins TRBV11-1 to TRBJ2-7; TRBD1 aligns across 9 bases. V lost 4 bases, J lost 4 bases, and 2 bases stayed unmatched. The CDR3 consists of 13 residues. From germline, CDR1 is SGHAT and CDR2 FQDESV (reference sequence). The variable domain in full, with the rest retrieved from reference TRBV11-1 and TRBJ2-7, is EAEVAQSPRYKITEKSQAVAFWCDPISGHATLYWYRQILGQGPELLVQFQDESVVDDSQLPKDRFSAERLKGVDSTLKIQPAELGDSAMYLCASSWDRAYEQYFGPGTRLTVT.

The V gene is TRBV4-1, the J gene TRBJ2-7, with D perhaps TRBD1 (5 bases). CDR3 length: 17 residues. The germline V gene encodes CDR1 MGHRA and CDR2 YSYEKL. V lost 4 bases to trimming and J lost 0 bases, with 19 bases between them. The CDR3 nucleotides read TGCGCCAGCAGCCGTCCGGCCCAGGGAACTGGCTCCTACGAGCAGTACTTC. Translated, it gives CASSRPAQGTGSYEQYF.

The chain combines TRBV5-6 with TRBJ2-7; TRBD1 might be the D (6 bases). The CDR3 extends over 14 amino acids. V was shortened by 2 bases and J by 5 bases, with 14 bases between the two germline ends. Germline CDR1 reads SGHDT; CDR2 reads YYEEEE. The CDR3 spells CASSFDTGWNEQYF. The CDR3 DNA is TGTGCCAGCAGCTTTGATACAGGGTGGAACGAGCAGTACTTC. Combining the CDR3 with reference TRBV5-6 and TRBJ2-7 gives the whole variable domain DAGVTQSPTHLIKTRGQQVTLRCSPKSGHDTVSWYQQALGQGPQFIFQYYEEEERQRGNFPDRFSGHQFPNYSSELNVNALLLGDSALYLCASSFDTGWNEQYFGPGTRLTVT.

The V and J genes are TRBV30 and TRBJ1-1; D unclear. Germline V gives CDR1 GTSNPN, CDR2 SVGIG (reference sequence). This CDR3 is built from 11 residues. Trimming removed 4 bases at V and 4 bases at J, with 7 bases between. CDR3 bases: TGTGCCTGGATGGAGAGCACTGAAGCTTTCTTT. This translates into CAWMESTEAFF.

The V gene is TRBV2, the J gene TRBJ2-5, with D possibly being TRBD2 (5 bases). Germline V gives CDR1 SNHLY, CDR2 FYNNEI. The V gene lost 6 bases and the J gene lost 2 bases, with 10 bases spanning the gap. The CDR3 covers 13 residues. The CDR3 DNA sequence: TGTGCCAGCAGCACCGGGATTCAAGAGACCCAGTACTTC. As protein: CASSTGIQETQYF.

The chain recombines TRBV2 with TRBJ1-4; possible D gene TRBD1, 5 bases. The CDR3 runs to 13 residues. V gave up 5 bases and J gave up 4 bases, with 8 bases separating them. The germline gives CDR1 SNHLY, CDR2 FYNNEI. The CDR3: CASSRQRNEKLFF. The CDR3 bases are TGTGCCAGCAGTCGACAGCGTAATGAAAAACTGTTTTTT.

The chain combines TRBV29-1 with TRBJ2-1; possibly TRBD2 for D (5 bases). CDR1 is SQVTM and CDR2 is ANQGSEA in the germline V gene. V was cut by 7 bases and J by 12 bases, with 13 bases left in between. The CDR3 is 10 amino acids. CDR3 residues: CSESREGQFF. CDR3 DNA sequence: TGCAGCGAAAGTCGCGAGGGGCAGTTCTTC.

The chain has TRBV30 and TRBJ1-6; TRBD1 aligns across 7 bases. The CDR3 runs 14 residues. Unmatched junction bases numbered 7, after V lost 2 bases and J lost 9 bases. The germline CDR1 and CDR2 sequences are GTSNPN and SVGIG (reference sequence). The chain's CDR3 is CAWSTGQRVSPLHF. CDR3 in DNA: TGTGCCTGGAGTACGGGACAGAGAGTTTCACCCCTCCACTTT.

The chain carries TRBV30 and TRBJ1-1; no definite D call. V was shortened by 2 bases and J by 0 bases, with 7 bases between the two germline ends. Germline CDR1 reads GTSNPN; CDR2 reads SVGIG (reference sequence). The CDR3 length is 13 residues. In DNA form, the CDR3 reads TGTGCCTGGAGTCCCCAGATGAACACTGAAGCTTTCTTT. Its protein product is CAWSPQMNTEAFF.

In DNA form, the CDR3 reads TGTGCCAGCAGCCTCACACAGGGTTACGAGCAGTACTTC. Protein: CASSLTQGYEQYF. This chain links TRBV28 with TRBJ2-7; TRBD1 is a possible D gene (6 bases). The V end lost 6 bases, the J end lost 4 bases, and 13 bases lay between the germline ends. The germline CDR1 and CDR2 sequences are MDHEN and SYDVKM. This CDR3 contains 13 residues.

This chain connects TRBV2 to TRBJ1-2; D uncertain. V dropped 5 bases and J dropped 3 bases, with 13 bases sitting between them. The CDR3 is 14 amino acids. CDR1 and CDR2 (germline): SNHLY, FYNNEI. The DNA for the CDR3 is TGTGCCAGCAGTCCAAAACGACGGGACTATGGCTACACCTTC. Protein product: CASSPKRRDYGYTF.